A few counts support the clone carrying this T cell receptor (beta chain). This sample is part of a study of identical twins. V lost 2 bases and J 9 bases, leaving 15 bases between the germline ends. Looked up from germline, CDR1 is MNHEY and CDR2 is SVGAGI. CDR3 length: 14 amino acids. One entry per CDR3 protein results from TCRdb running MiXCR on the 5' RACE reads. The profile shows around 230,000 distinct CDR3 sequences, approximately 9% of them singletons. Sample: memory (CD45RO+) T cells sorted from blood. V is TRBV6-5 and J is TRBJ2-3, with D perhaps TRBD1 (5 bases). The origin of this receptor is a woman between 18 and 29 years old in good health. CDR3 coding DNA: TGTGCCAGCAGTTACCTGGGGCGGTCGGACACGCAGTATTTT. The encoded protein is CASSYLGRSDTQYF.